This is a list of T cell receptor beta chains from one sample in a study of CD8 T cells in Susac syndrome. TCRdb processed the immunoSEQ multiplex PCR reads anew with MiXCR; each CDR3 protein has one entry. In the table there are tens of thousands of distinct CDR3 sequences, 94% of which are singletons. The specimen sequenced was CD8+ T cells from PBMCs. These receptors were collected from a human donor with Susac syndrome. The CDR3 runs from the conserved cysteine through the conserved F or W. D genes are given only for firm matches. Size values are once, few and many counts, or a class for expanded clones, and some rows have none.

j_gene: TRBJ2-3
abundance: -
d_gene: TRBD2
v_gene: TRBV27
CDR3nt: TGTGCCAGCAGTTACCTCGAGCGGGGGGGCACAGATACGCAGTATTTT
CDR3aa: CASSYLERGGTDTQYF

j_gene: TRBJ2-7
abundance: -
d_gene: TRBD2
v_gene: TRBV2
CDR3nt: TGTGCCAGCAGTGAAGGACTAGCGATCTACGAGCAGTACTTC
CDR3aa: CASSEGLAIYEQYF

j_gene: TRBJ1-1
abundance: -
d_gene: -
v_gene: TRBV5-6
CDR3nt: TGTGCCAGCAGCTTGACAGGGTGGATGGGGACTGAAGCTTTCTTT
CDR3aa: CASSLTGWMGTEAFF

j_gene: TRBJ2-5
abundance: -
d_gene: -
v_gene: TRBV29-1
CDR3nt: TGCAGCGTTGAAGATCCGGGCGGGGACTTCCAAGAGACCCAGTACTTC
CDR3aa: CSVEDPGGDFQETQYF

j_gene: TRBJ2-5
abundance: -
d_gene: TRBD2
v_gene: TRBV19
CDR3nt: TGTGCCAGTAGCCCCGACGAACTAGCGGCGAACGGGGAGACCCAGTACTTC
CDR3aa: CASSPDELAANGETQYF

j_gene: TRBJ1-2
abundance: -
d_gene: -
v_gene: TRBV7-9
CDR3nt: TGTGCCAGCAGCCACGGGACTCCCGTTGACTACACCTTC
CDR3aa: CASSHGTPVDYTF

j_gene: TRBJ2-6
abundance: -
d_gene: -
v_gene: TRBV6-2/TRBV6-3
CDR3nt: TGTGCCAGCAGTTATGACCCCGCCGGGGCCAACGTCCTGACTTTC
CDR3aa: CASSYDPAGANVLTF

j_gene: TRBJ2-5
abundance: once
d_gene: -
v_gene: TRBV3-1
CDR3nt: TGTGCCAGCAGCCGATCACCGGGACGAGGAAAGACCCAGTACTTC
CDR3aa: CASSRSPGRGKTQYF

j_gene: TRBJ1-6
abundance: -
d_gene: -
v_gene: TRBV12-3/TRBV12-4
CDR3nt: TGTGCCAGCAGTTTAACCGGTTACTTAACGAGCTCCTATAATTCACCCCTCCACTTT
CDR3aa: CASSLTGYLTSSYNSPLHF

j_gene: TRBJ1-6
abundance: -
d_gene: -
v_gene: TRBV6-5
CDR3nt: TGTGCCAGCGGGCTTAGCTCGTCGGATTCACCCCTCCACTTT
CDR3aa: CASGLSSSDSPLHF

j_gene: TRBJ1-6
abundance: -
d_gene: -
v_gene: TRBV19
CDR3nt: TGTGCCAGTGCCCTGCTGAGCTCCTATAATTCACCCCTCCACTTT
CDR3aa: CASALLSSYNSPLHF

j_gene: TRBJ2-1
abundance: -
d_gene: -
v_gene: TRBV30
CDR3nt: TGTGCCTGGAGTACTGGTCGGGGGAACAATGAGCAGTTCTTC
CDR3aa: CAWSTGRGNNEQFF

j_gene: TRBJ2-3
abundance: -
d_gene: -
v_gene: TRBV7-9
CDR3nt: TGTGCCAGCAGCCTCCCGGTGGATACGCAGTATTTT
CDR3aa: CASSLPVDTQYF

j_gene: TRBJ2-7
abundance: -
d_gene: TRBD2
v_gene: TRBV29-1
CDR3nt: TGCAGCGTCGAGACTAGCGGGGAATCCTACGAGCAGTACTTC
CDR3aa: CSVETSGESYEQYF

j_gene: TRBJ2-7
abundance: -
d_gene: TRBD1
v_gene: TRBV6-6
CDR3nt: TGTGCCAGCAGTCATTGGGACAGGGCCTACGAGCAGTACTTC
CDR3aa: CASSHWDRAYEQYF

j_gene: TRBJ2-5
abundance: -
d_gene: -
v_gene: TRBV12-3/TRBV12-4
CDR3nt: TGTGCCAGCAGTCCGAGCGAGGTTATACAAGAGACCCAGTACTTC
CDR3aa: CASSPSEVIQETQYF

j_gene: TRBJ2-1
abundance: -
d_gene: -
v_gene: TRBV4-3
CDR3nt: TGCGCCAGCAGCCACGTAGGGGACTTAAACAATGAGCAGTTCTTC
CDR3aa: CASSHVGDLNNEQFF

j_gene: TRBJ2-5
abundance: -
d_gene: -
v_gene: TRBV5-4
CDR3nt: TGTGCCAGCAGCTTGGGCCTGAACAGTCCCCAGTACTTC
CDR3aa: CASSLGLNSPQYF

j_gene: TRBJ1-5
abundance: -
d_gene: TRBD1
v_gene: TRBV9
CDR3nt: TGTGCCAGCGGGACAGGGGACGGGCAGCCCCAGCATTTT
CDR3aa: CASGTGDGQPQHF

j_gene: TRBJ2-2
abundance: -
d_gene: -
v_gene: TRBV4-3
CDR3nt: TGCGCCAGCAGCCAAGATCCCGGGATCGGGGAGCTGTTTTTT
CDR3aa: CASSQDPGIGELFF

j_gene: TRBJ1-2
abundance: -
d_gene: -
v_gene: TRBV6-5
CDR3nt: TGTGCCAGCAGTTATACCCAGAATCCTAACTATGGCTACACCTTC
CDR3aa: CASSYTQNPNYGYTF

j_gene: TRBJ2-3
abundance: -
d_gene: -
v_gene: TRBV4-3
CDR3nt: TGCGCCAGCAGCCAAGAAGAGGAACTCACAGATACGCAGTATTTT
CDR3aa: CASSQEEELTDTQYF

j_gene: TRBJ1-5
abundance: -
d_gene: -
v_gene: TRBV28
CDR3nt: TGTGCCAGCAGTCTACCTCAGCATTTT
CDR3aa: CASSLPQHF

j_gene: TRBJ1-4
abundance: -
d_gene: -
v_gene: TRBV12-3/TRBV12-4
CDR3nt: TGTGCCAGCACCCCAGACGGAAATGAAAAACTGTTTTTT
CDR3aa: CASTPDGNEKLFF

j_gene: TRBJ2-2
abundance: -
d_gene: -
v_gene: TRBV7-8
CDR3nt: TGTGCCAGCAGCCGGACGGCAACATATACCGGGGAGCTGTTTTTT
CDR3aa: CASSRTATYTGELFF

j_gene: TRBJ2-7
abundance: -
d_gene: -
v_gene: TRBV15
CDR3nt: TGTGCCACCAGCAAACCCCGGCCAGGGCCCTACGAGCAGTACTTC
CDR3aa: CATSKPRPGPYEQYF

j_gene: TRBJ2-2
abundance: -
d_gene: -
v_gene: TRBV19
CDR3nt: TGTGCCACCATGGCGTGGGCGAACACCGGGGAGCTGTTTTTT
CDR3aa: CATMAWANTGELFF

j_gene: TRBJ2-5
abundance: -
d_gene: -
v_gene: TRBV7-8
CDR3nt: TGTGCCAGCAGCTTAGCTCCTAGCGCTCAAGAGACCCAGTACTTC
CDR3aa: CASSLAPSAQETQYF

j_gene: TRBJ2-7
abundance: -
d_gene: -
v_gene: TRBV2
CDR3nt: TGTGCCAGCAGTGACTGGCGGGACAGCCCTCCTGAGCAGTACTTC
CDR3aa: CASSDWRDSPPEQYF

j_gene: TRBJ2-5
abundance: -
d_gene: -
v_gene: TRBV10-3
CDR3nt: TGTGCCATCAGTGAACGTGAGACGGCGCGGGAGACCCAGTACTTC
CDR3aa: CAISERETARETQYF

j_gene: TRBJ2-2
abundance: -
d_gene: -
v_gene: TRBV18
CDR3nt: TGTGCCAGCTCACCTGCCAGCGGGGAGCTGTTTTTT
CDR3aa: CASSPASGELFF

j_gene: TRBJ1-3
abundance: -
d_gene: -
v_gene: TRBV20-1
CDR3nt: TGCAGTGCTTCAGTAGTTAGCTATTCTGGAAACACCATATATTTT
CDR3aa: CSASVVSYSGNTIYF

j_gene: TRBJ2-1
abundance: -
d_gene: -
v_gene: TRBV4-1
CDR3nt: TGCGCCAGCAGCCAATCTTTAAGCTCCTACAATGAGCAGTTCTTC
CDR3aa: CASSQSLSSYNEQFF

j_gene: TRBJ2-5
abundance: -
d_gene: -
v_gene: TRBV20-1
CDR3nt: TGCAGTGCTAGAGATCCATCCCAGGAGACCCAGTACTTC
CDR3aa: CSARDPSQETQYF

j_gene: TRBJ2-1
abundance: -
d_gene: -
v_gene: TRBV19
CDR3nt: TGTGCCAGTAGTATCCGGGAGAATGTTAACAATGAGCAGTTCTTC
CDR3aa: CASSIRENVNNEQFF

j_gene: TRBJ1-2
abundance: -
d_gene: -
v_gene: TRBV29-1
CDR3nt: TGCAGCGTTGAAGAGGGGACTTATGGCTACACCTTC
CDR3aa: CSVEEGTYGYTF

j_gene: TRBJ2-7
abundance: -
d_gene: TRBD2
v_gene: TRBV6-5
CDR3nt: TGTGCCAGTTCTAGACCGGGACTAGACTACGAGCAGTACTTC
CDR3aa: CASSRPGLDYEQYF

j_gene: TRBJ1-2
abundance: -
d_gene: -
v_gene: TRBV5-4
CDR3nt: TGTGCCAGCAGCCTACGGGTGGCTTACCTCCATGGCTACACCTTC
CDR3aa: CASSLRVAYLHGYTF

j_gene: TRBJ2-7
abundance: -
d_gene: -
v_gene: TRBV5-6
CDR3nt: TGTGCCAGCAGCGGTGACCCCGGGACATATTACGAGCAGTACTTC
CDR3aa: CASSGDPGTYYEQYF

j_gene: TRBJ2-3
abundance: -
d_gene: TRBD2
v_gene: TRBV3-1
CDR3nt: TGTGCCAGCAGCCAAGAAGGACTAGCACCTGACACAGATACGCAGTATTTT
CDR3aa: CASSQEGLAPDTDTQYF

j_gene: TRBJ2-5
abundance: once
d_gene: TRBD2
v_gene: TRBV5-1
CDR3nt: TGCGCCAGCACCCAAGCGGGGCAAGAGACCCAGTACTTC
CDR3aa: CASTQAGQETQYF

j_gene: TRBJ2-7
abundance: -
d_gene: TRBD1
v_gene: TRBV6-2/TRBV6-3
CDR3nt: TGTGCCAGCAGTTCGTGGACAGGAGCTACCTACGAGCAGTACTTC
CDR3aa: CASSSWTGATYEQYF

j_gene: TRBJ2-1
abundance: medium-sized
d_gene: TRBD2
v_gene: TRBV27
CDR3nt: TGTGCCAGCAGTCCCGGGGGGTTCAACAATGAGCAGTTCTTC
CDR3aa: CASSPGGFNNEQFF

j_gene: TRBJ1-1
abundance: -
d_gene: TRBD1
v_gene: TRBV12-3/TRBV12-4
CDR3nt: TGTGCCAGCAGTCCAGCCAGGGGGGTCACTGAAGCTTTCTTT
CDR3aa: CASSPARGVTEAFF

j_gene: TRBJ2-7
abundance: -
d_gene: TRBD2
v_gene: TRBV9
CDR3nt: TGTGCCAGCAGCGTAGAGGGCGGGAGCACACCAATCTACGAGCAGTACTTC
CDR3aa: CASSVEGGSTPIYEQYF

j_gene: TRBJ2-2
abundance: -
d_gene: -
v_gene: TRBV29-1
CDR3nt: TGCAGCGCTTCGACAGACGGGGAGCTGTTTTTT
CDR3aa: CSASTDGELFF